These 28 T cell receptor beta chains share one sample of origin, sequenced in a study of shared clonotypes between healthy human individuals. The naive CD8 fraction comprised CD45RO-negative cells positively selected for CCR7 and excluded terminally differentiated effector memory CD45RA+ cells. Clones were sequenced by immunoSEQ multiplex PCR, and TCRdb holds only the in-frame ones, with some missing. Counted here are around 1.9 million clones, roughly 95% occurring once; the ten biggest clones make up about 1.6%. The specimen sequenced was naive CD8+ T cells from PBMCs. The receptors were gathered from a man between 18 and 35 years old in good health. Some clones in this sample may be carry-over from other donors' samples.

This rearrangement joins TRBV7-8 to TRBJ2-1, with 8 bases aligning to TRBD2. The CDR3 totals 15 residues. The germline CDR1 and CDR2 sequences are SGHVS and FQNEAQ. The V gene end was trimmed by 4 bases and the J gene end by 5 bases; junction bases not matched to a gene: 7. The CDR3 sequence: CASSSKLAVNNEQFF. CDR3 in DNA: TGTGCCAGCAGCTCGAAACTAGCGGTTAACAATGAGCAGTTCTTC.

The chain combines TRBV6-5 with TRBJ2-1; 7 bases are a match to TRBD2. This CDR3 region has 16 residues. The V and J ends lost 0 bases and 0 bases, in that order; junction bases with no gene match: 2. Germline V gene sequence: CDR1 MNHEY, CDR2 SVGAGI. DNA for the CDR3: TGTGCCAGCAGTTACTCCGCTAGCGGCTCCTACAATGAGCAGTTCTTC. It translates to CASSYSASGSYNEQFF.

This chain joins TRBV2 and TRBJ1-3; a possible D gene is TRBD1 (5 bases). The V and J ends lost 7 bases and 2 bases respectively, with 9 bases between them. The CDR3 spans 13 residues. The germline V gene has CDR1 SNHLY and CDR2 FYNNEI. The CDR3: CASIPRAGNTIYF. The CDR3 coding sequence is TGTGCCAGCATACCCAGGGCTGGAAACACCATATATTTT.

The genes are TRBV6-5 and TRBJ1-2; D is perhaps TRBD1 (5 bases). The CDR3 has 11 residues. V shed 10 bases and J shed 7 bases, with 13 bases lying between them. Germline V gene lookup returns CDR1 MNHEY and CDR2 SVGAGI. The DNA of the CDR3 is TGTGCCACCATGGGGCCGGGTGGCTACACCTTC. It translates to CATMGPGGYTF.

The gene calls are TRBV4-3 and TRBJ2-5; D is perhaps TRBD1 or TRBD2 (5 bases each). Germline-derived CDR1 and CDR2 are LGHNA and YSLEER. This CDR3 spans 17 amino acids. The V end was cut by 4 bases, the J end by 5 bases, with 23 bases between. As DNA, the CDR3 is TGCGCCAGCAGCCCCTCAATCCGGGGACCCGGTTGGGAGACCCAGTACTTC. Its protein product is CASSPSIRGPGWETQYF.

The rearrangement uses TRBV4-3 and TRBJ2-1, with TRBD2 matching 9 bases. From germline, CDR1 is LGHNA and CDR2 YSLEER. There are 16 residues in the CDR3. V shed 0 bases, J shed 7 bases, and the junction held 7 bases outside the gene matches. CDR3 sequence (DNA): TGCGCCAGCAGCCAAGAACTTAGCGGGAGAAAGAATGAGCAGTTCTTC. Its translation: CASSQELSGRKNEQFF.

This clone was observed once. The chain couples TRBV7-3 to TRBJ2-4, with D perhaps matching TRBD2 (6 bases). The CDR3 length is 18 residues. V lost 1 base and J lost 6, with 22 bases in between. Germline V CDR1 and CDR2: SGHTA, FQGTGA. The CDR3 DNA sequence: TGTGCCAGCAGCTTAAAAGGTTTCGGGACTTGGGGGACAAACATTCAGTACTTC. This translates into CASSLKGFGTWGTNIQYF.

The CDR3 is CATSNRGRYGYTF. The CDR3 DNA reads as TGTGCCACCAGCAACAGGGGTCGCTATGGCTACACCTTC. This rearrangement joins TRBV15 to TRBJ1-2, with 7 bases identical to TRBD1. The CDR3 runs 13 residues. The junction had 3 bases not matched to a gene; V was cut back by 4 bases and J by 4 bases. CDR1 and CDR2 from the germline V gene are LNHNV and YYDKDF (reference sequence).

This chain uses TRBV4-2 with TRBJ1-1; 11 bases line up with TRBD1. The V gene's germline CDR1 is LGHNA and CDR2 YNFKEQ. The CDR3 has 15 amino acids. V shed 5 bases, J shed 6 bases, and the junction held 8 bases outside the gene matches. DNA for the CDR3: TGTGCCAGCAGCTACGTCCCGGGACAGGGGGCTGAAGCTTTCTTT. Its translation is CASSYVPGQGAEAFF.

The V call is TRBV11-2, the J call TRBJ2-5, with D possibly being TRBD2 (6 bases). Trimming cost V 5 bases and J 4 bases, with 17 bases left between them. The length of the CDR3 is 15 residues. CDR1 SGHAT and CDR2 FQNNGV come from the germline V gene. CDR3 region: CASSVGTLKVETQYF. The CDR3 coding sequence is TGTGCCAGCAGCGTCGGGACTCTTAAAGTAGAGACCCAGTACTTC.

The V gene is TRBV7-9, the J gene TRBJ2-7; D not resolved. CDR3 length: 15 residues. The V end lost 5 bases, the J end lost 2 bases, and 16 bases lay between the germline ends. From germline, CDR1 is SEHNR and CDR2 FQNEAQ (reference sequence). The CDR3: CASSPPTAGAYEQYF. The CDR3 DNA is TGTGCCAGCAGCCCTCCCACGGCTGGGGCCTACGAGCAGTACTTC.

The count of this clone is one. The V and J genes are TRBV13 and TRBJ2-1; 10 bases match TRBD2. Germline V gives CDR1 PRHDT, CDR2 FYEKMQ (reference sequence). V lost 5 bases, J lost 4 bases, and 5 bases stayed unmatched. The CDR3 loop spans 15 amino acids. CDR3 residues: CASSTRTSGYNEQFF. The CDR3 DNA sequence: TGTGCCAGCAGCACCAGGACTAGCGGTTACAATGAGCAGTTCTTC. Supplemented by reference TRBV13 and TRBJ2-1, the full variable domain reads AAGVIQSPRHLIKEKRETATLKCYPIPRHDTVYWYQQGPGQDPQFLISFYEKMQSDKGSIPDRFSAQQFSDYHSELNMSSLELGDSALYFCASSTRTSGYNEQFFGPGTRLTVL.

The V and J genes are TRBV15 and TRBJ1-4; D may be TRBD1 (6 bases). The CDR3 totals 17 residues. Germline V gene lookup returns CDR1 LNHNV and CDR2 YYDKDF (reference sequence). Trimming cost V 1 base and J 4 bases, with 16 bases left between them. CDR3 amino acids: CATSRGGQGRNNEKLFF. The CDR3 DNA is TGTGCCACCAGCAGAGGGGGGCAGGGGCGGAATAATGAAAAACTGTTTTTT.

This clone was seen a handful of times. This same CDR3 is encoded by further DNA sequences in the sample. The chain combines TRBV27 with TRBJ2-7, with 8 bases aligning to TRBD1. J lost 1 base, V lost 5 bases, and 4 bases had no gene match. The CDR3 is 14 residues long. CDR1 MNHEY and CDR2 SMNVEV come from the germline V gene (reference sequence). The CDR3 here is CASSPRTGSYEQYF. The CDR3 DNA is TGTGCCAGCAGTCCGCGGACAGGGTCCTACGAGCAGTACTTC.

V usage is TRBV2 and J usage is TRBJ2-3, with a weak D call TRBD2 (6 bases). V lost 7 bases to trimming and J lost 0 bases, with 14 bases between them. Germline CDR1 SNHLY, CDR2 FYNNEI. The CDR3 has 15 residues. CDR3 sequence: CASNGGPRSTDTQYF. CDR3 nucleotide sequence: TGTGCCAGCAACGGAGGGCCAAGGAGCACAGATACGCAGTATTTT.

This chain links TRBV6-1 with TRBJ1-2; D gene unclear. The CDR3 has 14 amino acids. The germline V gene has CDR1 MNHNS and CDR2 SASEGT. V shed 2 bases and J shed 0 bases, with 7 bases lying between them. CDR3 DNA sequence: TGTGCCAGCAGTGAATGGTGGACTAACTATGGCTACACCTTC. Protein product: CASSEWWTNYGYTF.

V and J are TRBV5-1 and TRBJ1-3; 9 nucleotides line up with TRBD1. This CDR3 is built from 15 residues. Germline CDR1 SGHRS, CDR2 YFSETQ. J gave up 3 bases and V 4 bases, and 5 bases lay outside the gene matches. For the CDR3, the DNA is TGCGCCAGCAGCGAAACAGGGGGCGGTGGAAACACCATATATTTT. Its translation is CASSETGGGGNTIYF.

V usage is TRBV19 and J usage is TRBJ2-5; 8 nucleotides match TRBD2. CDR1 and CDR2 (germline): LNHDA, SQIVND (reference sequence). J gave up 1 base and V 3 bases, and 7 bases lay outside the gene matches. The CDR3 contains 16 residues. The CDR3 coding sequence is TGTGCCAGTAGTATTACGGGAGGGCCTAGCCAAGAGACCCAGTACTTC. This translates into CASSITGGPSQETQYF.

V is TRBV6-1 and J is TRBJ2-3; maybe TRBD1 (6 bases). From germline, CDR1 is MNHNS and CDR2 SASEGT. Between the trimmed V and J ends, which lost 3 bases and 1 base, there was a span of 11 bases. The CDR3 has 15 residues. This CDR3 is CASSDLWTGTDTQYF. The CDR3 bases are TGTGCCAGCAGTGACCTTTGGACAGGCACAGATACGCAGTATTTT.

V usage is TRBV5-1 and J usage is TRBJ2-6; D is uncertain. The CDR3 contains 15 residues. Between the trimmed V and J ends, which lost 4 bases and 0 bases, there was a span of 8 bases. CDR1 is SGHRS, CDR2 YFSETQ, per germline. The DNA for the CDR3 is TGCGCCAGCAGCCCCGTTATCTCTGGGGCCAACGTCCTGACTTTC. This codes for CASSPVISGANVLTF.

This chain connects TRBV7-9 to TRBJ2-1, with TRBD1 matching over 10 bases. The CDR3 contains 15 residues. Germline-derived CDR1 and CDR2 are SEHNR and FQNEAQ (reference sequence). V lost 4 bases, J lost 7 bases, and 7 bases stayed unmatched. CDR3 sequence reads: CASSSPGQGINEQFF. The CDR3 region has the DNA TGTGCCAGCAGCTCACCGGGACAGGGGATTAATGAGCAGTTCTTC.

The V and J genes are TRBV7-9 and TRBJ2-1, with TRBD1 matching 8 bases. Per the germline V gene, CDR1 is SEHNR and CDR2 is FQNEAQ (reference sequence). The V segment lost 2 bases and the J segment 4 bases; nucleotides outside the gene matches: 7. The CDR3 consists of 16 residues. CDR3 sequence: CASSLTAGGQYNEQFF. CDR3 DNA: TGTGCCAGCAGCTTAACGGCAGGGGGCCAATACAATGAGCAGTTCTTC.

The chain links TRBV7-9 to TRBJ2-2, with D maybe TRBD1 (6 bases). Trimming left V 5 bases short and J 5 bases short, with 12 bases between. This CDR3 region has 14 residues. Germline values: CDR1 SEHNR, CDR2 FQNEAQ (reference sequence). For the CDR3, the DNA is TGTGCCAGCAGCGGATACAGGGAGACCGGGGAGCTGTTTTTT. Translating gives CASSGYRETGELFF.

With respect to this clone: Other DNA sequences within the sample encode an identical CDR3. The rearrangement uses TRBV19 and TRBJ1-2; D is unresolved. The CDR3 is 14 residues long. Germline CDR1 reads LNHDA; CDR2 reads SQIVND (reference sequence). Trimming took off 1 base at V and 0 bases at J, with 6 bases between the two ends. The CDR3 loop is CASSIGSTNYGYTF. The CDR3 DNA is TGTGCCAGTAGTATAGGGTCCACTAACTATGGCTACACCTTC.

The chain links TRBV9 to TRBJ1-2, with a possible D match to TRBD1 (5 bases). This CDR3 contains 14 residues. The germline V gene has CDR1 SGDLS and CDR2 YYNGEE. The V end lost 6 bases, the J end lost 1 base, and 13 bases lay between the germline ends. This chain's CDR3 is CASNRPGDNYGYTF. CDR3 DNA sequence: TGTGCCAGCAACAGGCCCGGTGATAACTATGGCTACACCTTC.

This clone was observed a single time. The J gene is TRBJ2-1, the V gene TRBV4-3; TRBD2 might be the D (5 bases). Germline V gene data show CDR1 as LGHNA and CDR2 as YSLEER. This CDR3 has 12 residues. V shed 4 bases and J shed 8 bases, with 9 bases lying between them. CDR3 sequence reads: CASSPGGYEQFF. For the CDR3, the DNA is TGCGCCAGCAGCCCAGGAGGCTATGAGCAGTTCTTC.

The rearrangement links TRBV7-9 to TRBJ1-1; D gene unclear. V lost 6 bases to trimming and J lost 0 bases, with 11 bases between them. This CDR3 spans 14 amino acids. Germline-derived CDR1 and CDR2 are SEHNR and FQNEAQ (reference sequence). The CDR3 nucleotides read TGTGCCAGCAGTGGCGGGGATGTGAACACTGAAGCTTTCTTT. It specifies CASSGGDVNTEAFF.

CDR3 sequence reads: CASSLGPPSYEQYF. In nucleotides, the CDR3 is TGTGCCAGCAGCTTAGGGCCACCGAGCTACGAGCAGTACTTC. J is TRBJ2-7 and V is TRBV11-2; D is uncertain. The V end lost 1 base, the J end lost 3 bases, and 10 bases lay between the germline ends. CDR1 and CDR2 (germline): SGHAT, FQNNGV. The CDR3 runs 14 residues.